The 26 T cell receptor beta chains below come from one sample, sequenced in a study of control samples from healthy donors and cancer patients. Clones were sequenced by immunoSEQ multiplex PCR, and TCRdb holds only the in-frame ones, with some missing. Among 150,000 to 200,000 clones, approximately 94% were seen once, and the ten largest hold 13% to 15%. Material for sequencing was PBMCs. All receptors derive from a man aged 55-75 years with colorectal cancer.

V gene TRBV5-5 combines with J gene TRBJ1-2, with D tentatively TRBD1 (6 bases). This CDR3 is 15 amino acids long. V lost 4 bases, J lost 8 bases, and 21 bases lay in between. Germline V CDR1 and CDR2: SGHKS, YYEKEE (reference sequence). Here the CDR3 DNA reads TGTGCCAGCAGCACATTACAGGGAATGGATCGGGGCTACACCTTC. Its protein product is CASSTLQGMDRGYTF.

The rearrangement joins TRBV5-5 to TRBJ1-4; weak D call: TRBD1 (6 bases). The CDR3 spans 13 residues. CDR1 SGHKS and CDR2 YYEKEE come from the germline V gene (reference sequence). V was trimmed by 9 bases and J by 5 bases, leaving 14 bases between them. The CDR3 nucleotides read TGTGCCACCCGGGGGGCCGGGAATGAAAAACTGTTTTTT. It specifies CATRGAGNEKLFF.

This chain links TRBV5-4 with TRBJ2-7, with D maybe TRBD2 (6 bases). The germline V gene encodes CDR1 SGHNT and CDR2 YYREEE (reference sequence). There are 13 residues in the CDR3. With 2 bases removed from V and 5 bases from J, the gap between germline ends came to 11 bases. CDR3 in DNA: TGTGCCAGCAGCTTATTCGGCGGGGACGAGCAGTACTTC. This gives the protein CASSLFGGDEQYF.

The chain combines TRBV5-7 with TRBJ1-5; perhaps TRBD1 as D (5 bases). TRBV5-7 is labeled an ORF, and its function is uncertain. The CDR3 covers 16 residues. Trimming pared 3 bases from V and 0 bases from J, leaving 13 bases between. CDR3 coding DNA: TGTGCCAGCAGCTCCGGGACTTCGCGTAGCAATCAGCCCCAGCATTTT. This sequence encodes CASSSGTSRSNQPQHF.

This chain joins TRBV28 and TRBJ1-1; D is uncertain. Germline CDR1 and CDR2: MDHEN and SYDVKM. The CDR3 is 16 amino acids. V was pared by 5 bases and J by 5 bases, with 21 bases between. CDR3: CASSPPKGQHETEAFF. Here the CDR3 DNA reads TGTGCCAGCAGTCCTCCGAAGGGCCAGCATGAGACTGAAGCTTTCTTT.

The CDR3: CSVEANQETQYF. CDR3 sequence (DNA): TGCAGCGTTGAAGCGAACCAAGAGACCCAGTACTTC. The V call is TRBV29-1, the J call TRBJ2-5; no clear D. Germline V CDR1 and CDR2: SQVTM, ANQGSEA. The length of the CDR3 is 12 residues. V lost 1 base and J 0 bases, leaving 3 bases between the germline ends.

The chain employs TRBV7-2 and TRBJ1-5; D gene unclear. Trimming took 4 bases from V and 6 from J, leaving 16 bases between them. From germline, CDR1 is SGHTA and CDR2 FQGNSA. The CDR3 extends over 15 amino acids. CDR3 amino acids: CASSSKFGPGQPQHF. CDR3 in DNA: TGTGCCAGCAGCTCTAAGTTTGGGCCGGGTCAGCCCCAGCATTTT.

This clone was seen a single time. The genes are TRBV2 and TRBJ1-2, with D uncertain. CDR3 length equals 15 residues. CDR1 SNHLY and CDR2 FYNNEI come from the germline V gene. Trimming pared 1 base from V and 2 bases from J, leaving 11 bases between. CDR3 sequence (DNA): TGTGCCAGCAGTGAAGGGGCAGAGACCAACTATGGCTACACCTTC. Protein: CASSEGAETNYGYTF.

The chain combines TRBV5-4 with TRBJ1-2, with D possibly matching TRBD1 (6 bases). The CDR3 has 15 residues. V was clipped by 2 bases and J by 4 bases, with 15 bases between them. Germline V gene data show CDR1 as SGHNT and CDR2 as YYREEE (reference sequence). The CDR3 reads CASSFLRGAGYGYTF. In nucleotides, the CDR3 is TGTGCCAGCAGCTTCCTGCGGGGGGCGGGCTATGGCTACACCTTC.

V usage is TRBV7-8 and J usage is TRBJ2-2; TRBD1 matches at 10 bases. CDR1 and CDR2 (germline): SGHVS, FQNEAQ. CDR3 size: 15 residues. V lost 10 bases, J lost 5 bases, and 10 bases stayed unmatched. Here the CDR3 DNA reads TGTGCCACCCCTTTTGGACAGGGGGTTACCGGGGAGCTGTTTTTT. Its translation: CATPFGQGVTGELFF.

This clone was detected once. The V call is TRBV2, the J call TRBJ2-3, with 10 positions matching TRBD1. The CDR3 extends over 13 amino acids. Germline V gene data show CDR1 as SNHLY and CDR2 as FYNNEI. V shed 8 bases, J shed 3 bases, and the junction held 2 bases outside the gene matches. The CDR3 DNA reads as TGTGCCAGCGGGGGACAGGGGACAGATACGCAGTATTTT. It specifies CASGGQGTDTQYF.

DNA of the CDR3: TGCAGTGCTAGGGCTTTTGAAGCTTTCTTT. Its protein is CSARAFEAFF. V usage is TRBV20-1 and J usage is TRBJ1-1; D not certain. Trimming removed 3 bases at V and 7 bases at J, with 6 bases between. This CDR3 spans 10 amino acids. Germline V CDR1 and CDR2: DFQATT, SNEGSKA (reference sequence).

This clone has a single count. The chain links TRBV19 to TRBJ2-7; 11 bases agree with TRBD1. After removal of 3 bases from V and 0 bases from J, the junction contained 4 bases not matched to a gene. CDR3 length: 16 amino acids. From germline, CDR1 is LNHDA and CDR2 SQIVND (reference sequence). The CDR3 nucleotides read TGTGCCAGTAGTATCCCCGGGACAGGGGGCTCCTACGAGCAGTACTTC. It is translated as CASSIPGTGGSYEQYF.

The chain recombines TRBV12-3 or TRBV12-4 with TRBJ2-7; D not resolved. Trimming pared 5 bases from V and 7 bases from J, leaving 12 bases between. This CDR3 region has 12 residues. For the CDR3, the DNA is TGTGCCAGCAGTAGACCCCCAAGTGAGCAGTACTTC. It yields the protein CASSRPPSEQYF.

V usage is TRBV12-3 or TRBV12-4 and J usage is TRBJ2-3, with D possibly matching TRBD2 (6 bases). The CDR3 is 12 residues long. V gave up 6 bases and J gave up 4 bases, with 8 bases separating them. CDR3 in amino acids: CASRRESDTQYF. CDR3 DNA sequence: TGTGCCAGCAGACGGGAGTCAGATACGCAGTATTTT.

The CDR3 sequence is CSASGTGDQPQHF. The CDR3 coding sequence is TGCAGTGCTAGTGGGACAGGGGATCAGCCCCAGCATTTT. V and J are TRBV20-1 and TRBJ1-5, with 10 bases lining up with TRBD1. The V segment lost 3 bases and the J segment 5 bases; nucleotides outside the gene matches: 1. Germline assignment: CDR1 DFQATT and CDR2 SNEGSKA (reference sequence). The CDR3 extends over 13 amino acids.

The CDR3 spells CASSQEFGQGIDGYTF. CDR3 nucleotides: TGCGCCAGCAGCCAAGAATTTGGACAGGGAATCGATGGCTACACCTTC. V usage is TRBV4-1 and J usage is TRBJ1-2; 8 positions match TRBD1. V trimming: 0 bases; J trimming: 6 bases; junction bases outside the gene matches: 9. CDR3 length: 16 residues. From germline, CDR1 is MGHRA and CDR2 YSYEKL.

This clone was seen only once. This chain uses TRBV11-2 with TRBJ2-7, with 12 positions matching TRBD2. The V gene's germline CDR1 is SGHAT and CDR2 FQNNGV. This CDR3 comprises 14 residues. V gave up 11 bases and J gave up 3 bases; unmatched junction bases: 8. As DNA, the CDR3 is TGTGCCTCCTCTGGGACTAGCGGGTACTACGAGCAGTACTTC. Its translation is CASSGTSGYYEQYF.

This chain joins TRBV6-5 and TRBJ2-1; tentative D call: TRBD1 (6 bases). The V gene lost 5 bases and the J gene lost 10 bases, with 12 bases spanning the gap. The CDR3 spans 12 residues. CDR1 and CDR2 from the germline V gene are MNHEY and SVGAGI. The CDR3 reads CASSTATGEQFF. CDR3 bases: TGTGCCAGCAGTACCGCGACAGGAGAGCAGTTCTTC.

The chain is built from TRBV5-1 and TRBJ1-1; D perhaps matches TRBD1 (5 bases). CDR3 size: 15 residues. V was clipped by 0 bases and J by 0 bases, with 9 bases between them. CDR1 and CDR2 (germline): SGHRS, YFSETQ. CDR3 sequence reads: CASSLVGPMNTEAFF. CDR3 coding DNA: TGCGCCAGCAGCTTGGTGGGGCCCATGAACACTGAAGCTTTCTTT.

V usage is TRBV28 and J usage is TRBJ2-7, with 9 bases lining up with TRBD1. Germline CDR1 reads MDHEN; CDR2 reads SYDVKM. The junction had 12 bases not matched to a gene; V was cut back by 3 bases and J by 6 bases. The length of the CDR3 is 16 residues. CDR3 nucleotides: TGTGCCAGCAGTTTGGGACAGGGTGTGGAGGTTCCCGAGCAGTACTTC. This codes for CASSLGQGVEVPEQYF. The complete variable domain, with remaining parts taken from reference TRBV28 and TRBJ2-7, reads DVKVTQSSRYLVKRTGEKVFLECVQDMDHENMFWYRQDPGLGLRLIYFSYDVKMKEKGDIPEGYSVSREKKERFSLILESASTNQTSMYLCASSLGQGVEVPEQYFGPGTRLTVT.

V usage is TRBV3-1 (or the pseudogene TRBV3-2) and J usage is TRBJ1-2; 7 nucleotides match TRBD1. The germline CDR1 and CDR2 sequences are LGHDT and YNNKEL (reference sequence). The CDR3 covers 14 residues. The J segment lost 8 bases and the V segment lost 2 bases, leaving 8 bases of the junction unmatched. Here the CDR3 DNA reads TGTGCCAGCAGCCAACCTGACAGGGCGGGGGGCTACACCTTC. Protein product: CASSQPDRAGGYTF.

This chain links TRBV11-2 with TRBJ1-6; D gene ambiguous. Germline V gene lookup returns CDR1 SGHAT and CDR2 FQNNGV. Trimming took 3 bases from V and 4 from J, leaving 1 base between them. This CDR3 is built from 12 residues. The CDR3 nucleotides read TGTGCCAGCAGCTTGTATAATTCACCCCTCCACTTT. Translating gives CASSLYNSPLHF. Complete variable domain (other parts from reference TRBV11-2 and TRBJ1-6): EAGVAQSPRYKIIEKRQSVAFWCNPISGHATLYWYQQILGQGPKLLIQFQNNGVVDDSQLPKDRFSAERLKGVDSTLKIQPAKLEDSAVYLCASSLYNSPLHFGNGTRLTVT.

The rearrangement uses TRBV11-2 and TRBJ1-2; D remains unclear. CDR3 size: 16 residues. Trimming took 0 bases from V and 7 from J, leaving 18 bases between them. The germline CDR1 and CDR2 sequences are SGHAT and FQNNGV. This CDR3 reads CASSLDLFVGRGGYTF. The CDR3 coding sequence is TGTGCCAGCAGCTTAGATCTGTTTGTAGGTCGGGGTGGCTACACCTTC.

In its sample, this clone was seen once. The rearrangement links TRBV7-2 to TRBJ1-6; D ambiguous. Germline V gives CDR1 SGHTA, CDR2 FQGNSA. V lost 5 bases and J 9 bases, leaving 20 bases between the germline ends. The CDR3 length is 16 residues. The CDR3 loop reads CASSPHPDLSGSPLHF. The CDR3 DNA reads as TGTGCCAGCAGCCCACACCCGGACTTATCAGGTTCACCCCTCCACTTT.

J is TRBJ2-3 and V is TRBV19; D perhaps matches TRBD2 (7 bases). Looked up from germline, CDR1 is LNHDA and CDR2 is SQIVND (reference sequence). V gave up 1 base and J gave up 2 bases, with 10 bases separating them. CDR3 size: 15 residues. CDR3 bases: TGTGCCAGTAGTATAGGCGGGGGCCCCACAGATACGCAGTATTTT. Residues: CASSIGGGPTDTQYF.